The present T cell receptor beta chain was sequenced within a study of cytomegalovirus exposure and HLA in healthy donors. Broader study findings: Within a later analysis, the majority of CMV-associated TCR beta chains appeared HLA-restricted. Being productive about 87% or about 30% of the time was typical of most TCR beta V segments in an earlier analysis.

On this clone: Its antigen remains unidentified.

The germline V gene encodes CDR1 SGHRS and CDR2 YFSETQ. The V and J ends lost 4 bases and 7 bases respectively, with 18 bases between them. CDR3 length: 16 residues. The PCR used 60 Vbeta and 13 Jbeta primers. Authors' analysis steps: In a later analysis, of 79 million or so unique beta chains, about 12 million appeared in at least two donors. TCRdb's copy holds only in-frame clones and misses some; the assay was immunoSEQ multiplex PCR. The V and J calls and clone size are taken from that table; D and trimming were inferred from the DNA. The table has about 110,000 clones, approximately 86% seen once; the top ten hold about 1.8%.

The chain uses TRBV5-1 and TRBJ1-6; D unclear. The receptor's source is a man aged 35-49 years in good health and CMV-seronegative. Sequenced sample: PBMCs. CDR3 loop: CASSPGAGDGNSPLHF. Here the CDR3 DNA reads TGCGCCAGCAGCCCCGGAGCGGGAGACGGGAATTCACCCCTCCACTTT.